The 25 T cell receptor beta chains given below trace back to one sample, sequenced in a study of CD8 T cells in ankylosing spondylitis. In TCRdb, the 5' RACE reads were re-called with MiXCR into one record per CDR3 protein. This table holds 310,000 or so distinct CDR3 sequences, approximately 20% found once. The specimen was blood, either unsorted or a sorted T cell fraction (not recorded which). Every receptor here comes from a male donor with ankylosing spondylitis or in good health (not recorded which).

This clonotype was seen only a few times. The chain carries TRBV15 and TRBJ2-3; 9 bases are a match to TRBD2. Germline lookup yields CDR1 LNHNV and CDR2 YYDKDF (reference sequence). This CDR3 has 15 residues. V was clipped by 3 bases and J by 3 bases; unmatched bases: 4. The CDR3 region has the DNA TGTGCCACCAGCAGCCTTACTAGCGGGACAGATACGCAGTATTTT. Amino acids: CATSSLTSGTDTQYF.

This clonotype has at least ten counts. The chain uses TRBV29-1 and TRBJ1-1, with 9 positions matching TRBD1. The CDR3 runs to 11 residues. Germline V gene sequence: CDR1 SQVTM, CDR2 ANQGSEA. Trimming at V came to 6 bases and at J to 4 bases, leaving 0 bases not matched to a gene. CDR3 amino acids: CSVGQGTEAFF. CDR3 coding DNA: TGCAGCGTGGGACAGGGCACTGAAGCTTTCTTT.

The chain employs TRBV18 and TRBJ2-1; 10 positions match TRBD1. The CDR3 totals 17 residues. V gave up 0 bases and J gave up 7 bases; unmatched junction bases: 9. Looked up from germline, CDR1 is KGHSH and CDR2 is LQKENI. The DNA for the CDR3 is TGTGCCAGCTCACCACCTCCAGGGACAGGGGTCCGAAATGAGCAGTTCTTC. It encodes CASSPPPGTGVRNEQFF.

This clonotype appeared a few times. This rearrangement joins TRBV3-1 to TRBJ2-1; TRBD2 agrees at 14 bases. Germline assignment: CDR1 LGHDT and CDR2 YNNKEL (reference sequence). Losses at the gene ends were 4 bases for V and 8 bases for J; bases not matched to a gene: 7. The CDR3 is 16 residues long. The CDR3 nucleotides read TGTGCCAGCAGCCCTCCGGGACTAGCGGGAGTGCATGAGCAGTTCTTC. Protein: CASSPPGLAGVHEQFF.

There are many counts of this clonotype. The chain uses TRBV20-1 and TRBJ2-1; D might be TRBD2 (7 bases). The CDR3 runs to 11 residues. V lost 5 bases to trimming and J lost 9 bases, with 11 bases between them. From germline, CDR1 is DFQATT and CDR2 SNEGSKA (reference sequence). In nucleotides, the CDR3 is TGCAGTGCTGGCGGGGGCTCTGAGCAGTTCTTC. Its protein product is CSAGGGSEQFF.

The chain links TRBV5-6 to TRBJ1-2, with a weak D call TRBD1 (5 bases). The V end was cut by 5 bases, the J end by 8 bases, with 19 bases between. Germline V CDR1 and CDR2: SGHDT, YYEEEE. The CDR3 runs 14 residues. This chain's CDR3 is CASRPGRLREGYTF. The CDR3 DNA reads TGTGCCAGCAGACCAGGGAGACTCAGGGAGGGCTACACCTTC.

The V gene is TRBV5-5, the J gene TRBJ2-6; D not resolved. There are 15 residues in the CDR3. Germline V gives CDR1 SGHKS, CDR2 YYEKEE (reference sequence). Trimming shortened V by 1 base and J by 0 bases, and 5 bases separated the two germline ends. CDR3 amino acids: CASSLMTSGANVLTF. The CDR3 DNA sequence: TGTGCCAGCAGCTTGATGACCTCTGGGGCCAACGTCCTGACTTTC.

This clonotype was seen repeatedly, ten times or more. CDR3 DNA sequence: TGTGCCATCAGTGATGGTGGGGCCGCCCGGCCCCAGCATTTT. Protein product: CAISDGGAARPQHF. The V gene is TRBV10-3, the J gene TRBJ1-5, with D possibly TRBD1 on 5 matching bases. V was pared by 3 bases and J by 9 bases, with 15 bases between. The germline V gene encodes CDR1 ENHRY and CDR2 SYGVKD. The CDR3 totals 14 residues.

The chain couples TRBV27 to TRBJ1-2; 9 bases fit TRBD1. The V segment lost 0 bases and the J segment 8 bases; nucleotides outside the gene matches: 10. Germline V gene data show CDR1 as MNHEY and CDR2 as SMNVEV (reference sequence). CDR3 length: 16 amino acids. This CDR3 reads CASSLSGQGRFGGYTF. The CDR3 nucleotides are TGTGCCAGCAGTTTATCGGGACAGGGAAGATTCGGAGGCTACACCTTC.

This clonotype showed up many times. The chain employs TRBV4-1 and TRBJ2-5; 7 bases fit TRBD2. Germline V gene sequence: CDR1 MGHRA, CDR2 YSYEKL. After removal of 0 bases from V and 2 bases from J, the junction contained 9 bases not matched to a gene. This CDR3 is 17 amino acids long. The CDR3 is CASSQDPSGAQQETQYF. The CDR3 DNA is TGCGCCAGCAGCCAAGATCCAAGCGGGGCTCAACAAGAGACCCAGTACTTC.

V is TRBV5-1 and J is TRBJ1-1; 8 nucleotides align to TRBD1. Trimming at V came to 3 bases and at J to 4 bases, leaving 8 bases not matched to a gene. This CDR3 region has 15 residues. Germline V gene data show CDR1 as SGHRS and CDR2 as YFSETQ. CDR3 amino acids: CASSYMTGEGTEAFF. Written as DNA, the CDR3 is TGCGCCAGCAGCTATATGACAGGGGAGGGCACTGAAGCTTTCTTT.

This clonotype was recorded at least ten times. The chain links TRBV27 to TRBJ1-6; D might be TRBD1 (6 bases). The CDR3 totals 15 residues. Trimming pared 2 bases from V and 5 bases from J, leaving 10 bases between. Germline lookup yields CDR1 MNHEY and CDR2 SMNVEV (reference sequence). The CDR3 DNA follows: TGTGCCAGCAGTTTAGGTTACAGGGATAATTCACCCCTCCACTTT. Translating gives CASSLGYRDNSPLHF.

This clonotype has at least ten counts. CDR3 nucleotide sequence: TGTGCCAGCAGCGCGCCAGGGCAAACTGAAGCTTTCTTT. Its protein is CASSAPGQTEAFF. The rearrangement links TRBV6-1 to TRBJ1-1, with D possibly matching TRBD1 (5 bases). The CDR3 contains 13 residues. Germline values: CDR1 MNHNS, CDR2 SASEGT. V was clipped by 6 bases and J by 5 bases, with 13 bases between them.

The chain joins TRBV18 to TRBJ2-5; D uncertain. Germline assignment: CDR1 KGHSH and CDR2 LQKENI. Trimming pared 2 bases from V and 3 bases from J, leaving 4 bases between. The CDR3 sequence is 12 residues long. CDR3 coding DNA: TGTGCCAGCTCACCAAACGAAGAGACCCAGTACTTC. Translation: CASSPNEETQYF.

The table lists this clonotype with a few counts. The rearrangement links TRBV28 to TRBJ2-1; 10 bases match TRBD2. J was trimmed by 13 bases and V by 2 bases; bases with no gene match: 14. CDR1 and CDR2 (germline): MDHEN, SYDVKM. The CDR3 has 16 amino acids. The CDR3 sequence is CASSLSGGASTFLQFF. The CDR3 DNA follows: TGTGCCAGCAGTTTAAGCGGGGGGGCCAGCACTTTTTTACAGTTCTTC.

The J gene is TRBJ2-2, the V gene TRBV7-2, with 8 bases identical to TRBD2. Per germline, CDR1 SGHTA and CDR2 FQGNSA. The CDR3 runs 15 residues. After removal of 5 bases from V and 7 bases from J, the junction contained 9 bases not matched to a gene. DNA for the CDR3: TGTGCCAGCAGCCCGCTGGCGGGAGGTGTCGGGGAGCTGTTTTTT. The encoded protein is CASSPLAGGVGELFF.

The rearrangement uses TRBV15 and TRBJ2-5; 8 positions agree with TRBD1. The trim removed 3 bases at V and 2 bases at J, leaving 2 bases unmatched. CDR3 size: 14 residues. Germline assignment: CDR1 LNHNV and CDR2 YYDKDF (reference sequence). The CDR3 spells CATSSRTGQETQYF. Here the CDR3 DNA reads TGTGCCACCAGCAGCCGGACAGGGCAAGAGACCCAGTACTTC. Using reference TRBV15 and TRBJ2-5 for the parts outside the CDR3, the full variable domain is DAMVIQNPRYQVTQFGKPVTLSCSQTLNHNVMYWYQQKSSQAPKLLFHYYDKDFNNEADTPDNFQSRRPNTSFCFLDIRSPGLGDTAMYLCATSSRTGQETQYFGPGTRLLVL.

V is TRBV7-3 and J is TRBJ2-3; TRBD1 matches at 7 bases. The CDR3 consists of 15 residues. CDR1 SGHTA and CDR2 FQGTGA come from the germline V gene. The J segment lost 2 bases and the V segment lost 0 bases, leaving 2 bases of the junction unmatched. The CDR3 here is CASSLTGQNTDTQYF. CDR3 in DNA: TGTGCCAGCAGCTTAACGGGACAGAACACAGATACGCAGTATTTT.

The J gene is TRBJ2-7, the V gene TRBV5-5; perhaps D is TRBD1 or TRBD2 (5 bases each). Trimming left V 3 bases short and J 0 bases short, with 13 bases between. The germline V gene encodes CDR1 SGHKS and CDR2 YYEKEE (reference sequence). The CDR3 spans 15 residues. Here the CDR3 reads CASSSLGVGSYEQYV. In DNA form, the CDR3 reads TGTGCCAGCAGCTCCTTGGGGGTTGGCTCCTACGAGCAGTACGTC.

The CDR3 sequence: CASSPGLAIETQYF. The CDR3 coding sequence is TGTGCCAGCAGCCCGGGACTAGCAATCGAGACCCAGTACTTC. J is TRBJ2-5 and V is TRBV7-2, with 9 bases fitting TRBD2. CDR3 length: 14 residues. In germline, CDR1 is SGHTA, CDR2 FQGNSA. V trimming: 5 bases; J trimming: 5 bases; junction bases outside the gene matches: 6.

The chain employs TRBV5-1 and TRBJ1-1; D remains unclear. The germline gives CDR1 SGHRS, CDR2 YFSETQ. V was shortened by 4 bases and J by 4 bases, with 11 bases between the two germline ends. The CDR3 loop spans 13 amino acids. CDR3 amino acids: CASSPPGFTEAFF. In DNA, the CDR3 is TGCGCCAGCAGCCCCCCGGGTTTCACTGAAGCTTTCTTT.

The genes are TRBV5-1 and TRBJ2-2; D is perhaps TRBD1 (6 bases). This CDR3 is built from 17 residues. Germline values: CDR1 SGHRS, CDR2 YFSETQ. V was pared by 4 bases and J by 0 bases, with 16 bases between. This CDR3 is CASSQLVGASNTGELFF. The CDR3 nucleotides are TGCGCCAGCAGCCAACTAGTGGGGGCTTCGAACACCGGGGAGCTGTTTTTT. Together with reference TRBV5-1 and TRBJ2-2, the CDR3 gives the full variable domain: KAGVTQTPRYLIKTRGQQVTLSCSPISGHRSVSWYQQTPGQGLQFLFEYFSETQRNKGNFPGRFSGRQFSNSRSEMNVSTLELGDSALYLCASSQLVGASNTGELFFGEGSRLTVL.

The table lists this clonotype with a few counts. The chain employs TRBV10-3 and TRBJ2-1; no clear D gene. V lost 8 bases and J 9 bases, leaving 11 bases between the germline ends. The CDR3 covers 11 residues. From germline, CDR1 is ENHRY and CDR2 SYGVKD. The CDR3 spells CAIGAKIEQFF. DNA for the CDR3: TGTGCCATCGGCGCCAAGATTGAGCAGTTCTTC.

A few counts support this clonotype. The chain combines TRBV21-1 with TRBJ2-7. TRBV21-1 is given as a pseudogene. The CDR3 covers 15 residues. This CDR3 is CASSKRCTPDNEQYV. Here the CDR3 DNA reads TGTGCCAGCAGCAAACGGTGTACCCCAGACAACGAGCAGTACGTC.

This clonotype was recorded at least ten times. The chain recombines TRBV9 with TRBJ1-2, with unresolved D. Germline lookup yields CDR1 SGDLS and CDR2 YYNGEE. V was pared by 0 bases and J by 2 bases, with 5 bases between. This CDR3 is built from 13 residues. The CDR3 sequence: CASSVDSNYGYTF. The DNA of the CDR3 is TGTGCCAGCAGCGTAGATTCCAACTATGGCTACACCTTC.